The 22 T cell receptor beta chains listed next were all sequenced from one sample in a study of CD8 T cells in ankylosing spondylitis. TCRdb processed the 5' RACE reads anew with MiXCR; each CDR3 protein has one entry. The sample contains about 310,000 distinct CDR3 sequences, roughly 20% of which appear only once. Sequencing was performed on blood, either unsorted or a sorted T cell fraction (not recorded which). These TCRs come from a female donor with ankylosing spondylitis or in good health (not recorded which).

This clonotype was recorded a few times. The V gene is TRBV29-1, the J gene TRBJ1-2; TRBD1 might be the D (5 bases). V was trimmed by 4 bases and J by 7 bases, leaving 10 bases between them. The length of the CDR3 is 11 residues. Germline CDR1 reads SQVTM; CDR2 reads ANQGSEA. CDR3 nucleotide sequence: TGCAGCGTTGGTAGGGGTCGTGGCTACACCTTC. Its protein is CSVGRGRGYTF.

The chain couples TRBV12-3 or TRBV12-4 to TRBJ2-3; D is uncertain. The CDR3 runs to 11 residues. The V and J ends lost 8 bases and 6 bases respectively, with 9 bases between them. The CDR3 nucleotides are TGTGCCAGCGGCCTCCTGGATACGCAGTATTTT. Translation gives CASGLLDTQYF.

The chain combines TRBV15 with TRBJ1-1, with a weak D call TRBD1 (6 bases). The CDR3 contains 13 residues. Germline values: CDR1 LNHNV, CDR2 YYDKDF (reference sequence). Trimming cost V 6 bases and J 2 bases, with 10 bases left between them. CDR3 nucleotide sequence: TGTGCCACCAGGGGGGGGCTTAACACTGAAGCTTTCTTT. This translates into CATRGGLNTEAFF.

Only a few counts were recorded for this clonotype. The rearrangement uses TRBV10-3 and TRBJ2-5; TRBD1 or TRBD2 may be the D gene (7 bases each). Looked up from germline, CDR1 is ENHRY and CDR2 is SYGVKD. Trimming pared 10 bases from V and 5 bases from J, leaving 11 bases between. The CDR3 has 11 residues. The CDR3 sequence: CATRGGETQYF. CDR3 bases: TGTGCCACCAGGGGGGGGGAGACCCAGTACTTC.

The rearrangement joins TRBV18 to TRBJ2-1; 7 bases agree with TRBD2. The CDR3 length is 14 residues. V dropped 3 bases and J dropped 7; count of bases not matched to a gene: 6. The germline gives CDR1 KGHSH, CDR2 LQKENI. This chain's CDR3 is CASSPRLARNEQFF. DNA of the CDR3: TGTGCCAGCTCACCGCGACTAGCTCGTAATGAGCAGTTCTTC.

This clonotype was counted a few times. This chain uses TRBV10-3 with TRBJ2-5; tentatively, D is TRBD1 (5 bases). There are 13 residues in the CDR3. Trimming took 6 bases from V and 3 from J, leaving 11 bases between them. The V gene's germline CDR1 is ENHRY and CDR2 SYGVKD. CDR3 residues: CAIRADTEETQYF. The DNA of the CDR3 is TGTGCCATCAGGGCGGACACCGAAGAGACCCAGTACTTC.

The chain carries TRBV12-3 or TRBV12-4 and TRBJ1-1; 11 nucleotides agree with TRBD1. The CDR3 is 17 residues long. Trimming at V came to 6 bases and at J to 5 bases, leaving 14 bases not matched to a gene. The CDR3 is CASRGTGGSRSRTEAFF. CDR3 in DNA: TGTGCCAGCAGAGGGACAGGGGGTTCAAGAAGTCGGACTGAAGCTTTCTTT.

A few counts support this clonotype. The chain carries TRBV20-1 and TRBJ2-5; no clear D. The CDR3 has 14 amino acids. Germline V gives CDR1 DFQATT, CDR2 SNEGSKA (reference sequence). Between the trimmed V and J ends, which lost 3 bases and 2 bases, there was a span of 13 bases. The CDR3 loop is CSARGRHLQETQYF. CDR3 DNA: TGCAGTGCTAGGGGTCGGCACCTACAAGAGACCCAGTACTTC.

V usage is TRBV5-4 and J usage is TRBJ2-5; D is undetermined. V gave up 4 bases and J gave up 5 bases, with 18 bases separating them. Germline V gene data show CDR1 as SGHNT and CDR2 as YYREEE (reference sequence). This CDR3 region has 15 residues. The CDR3 nucleotides read TGTGCCAGCAGCCCTCAGTCGGCTCCGAGGGAGACCCAGTACTTC. This codes for CASSPQSAPRETQYF. The variable domain in full, completed from reference TRBV5-4 and TRBJ2-5, reads ETGVTQSPTHLIKTRGQQVTLRCSSQSGHNTVSWYQQALGQGPQFIFQYYREEENGRGNFPPRFSGLQFPNYSSELNVNALELDDSALYLCASSPQSAPRETQYFGPGTRLLVL.

In its sample, this clonotype was seen a few times. This chain connects TRBV5-1 to TRBJ2-2, with 8 nucleotides matching TRBD2. Trimming cost V 7 bases and J 0 bases; bases outside gene matches: 5. Germline values: CDR1 SGHRS, CDR2 YFSETQ. The CDR3 sequence is 15 residues long. DNA of the CDR3: TGCGCCAGCGAGGGACTAGGAACGAACACCGGGGAGCTGTTTTTT. Amino acids: CASEGLGTNTGELFF. Drawing the rest from reference TRBV5-1 and TRBJ2-2, the complete variable domain is KAGVTQTPRYLIKTRGQQVTLSCSPISGHRSVSWYQQTPGQGLQFLFEYFSETQRNKGNFPGRFSGRQFSNSRSEMNVSTLELGDSALYLCASEGLGTNTGELFFGEGSRLTVL.

This clonotype was observed at least ten times. The chain has TRBV29-1 and TRBJ2-7; TRBD1 is a possible D gene (6 bases). Germline CDR1 and CDR2: SQVTM and ANQGSEA. This CDR3 contains 13 residues. V was shortened by 1 base and J by 7 bases, with 14 bases between the two germline ends. CDR3 bases: TGCAGCGTTGAAGTCACAGGGAACATGGAGCAGTACTTC. Its protein is CSVEVTGNMEQYF.

The chain couples TRBV20-1 to TRBJ2-1; D possibly matches TRBD1 or TRBD2 (6 bases each). The germline V gene has CDR1 DFQATT and CDR2 SNEGSKA (reference sequence). This CDR3 is 11 amino acids long. The DNA of the CDR3 is TGCAGGGGCGACGGGGGCCTGCAGCAGTTCTTC. This sequence encodes CRGDGGLQQFF.

This rearrangement joins TRBV12-3 or TRBV12-4 to TRBJ2-4; no clear D. The V and J ends lost 5 bases and 4 bases respectively, with 12 bases between them. CDR3 length: 14 amino acids. CDR3 bases: TGTGCCAGCAGTCGCGCCGGGCAGAAAAACATTCAGTACTTC. This translates into CASSRAGQKNIQYF.

This clonotype was observed a few times. This chain uses TRBV7-9 with TRBJ2-1; 8 nucleotides line up with TRBD1. The CDR3 runs 14 residues. CDR1 and CDR2 (germline): SEHNR, FQNEAQ (reference sequence). With 1 base clipped from V and 6 bases from J, the junction kept 2 bases outside the gene matches. The CDR3 reads CASSLDRGSNEQFF. CDR3 bases: TGTGCCAGCAGCTTAGACAGGGGGTCCAATGAGCAGTTCTTC.

The rearrangement uses TRBV20-1 and TRBJ2-7; D is uncertain. The V gene lost 3 bases and the J gene lost 4 bases, with 10 bases spanning the gap. Germline lookup yields CDR1 DFQATT and CDR2 SNEGSKA (reference sequence). This CDR3 has 12 amino acids. Written as DNA, the CDR3 is TGCAGTGCTAGGGAAGACATTTACGAGCAGTACTTC. It codes for CSAREDIYEQYF.

This clonotype was counted between two and nine times. CDR3 coding DNA: TGCGCCAGCAGCTTAACAGCGGAGATACGGGCCGGGGAGCTGTTTTTT. This encodes CASSLTAEIRAGELFF. The chain uses TRBV5-1 and TRBJ2-2, with D maybe TRBD2 (5 bases). Germline loops: CDR1 SGHRS, CDR2 YFSETQ. The CDR3 covers 16 residues. Trimming removed 2 bases at V and 6 bases at J, with 17 bases between.

This clonotype was seen at least ten times. The CDR3 spells CASRQSGGYHYEQYF. The CDR3 region has the DNA TGTGCCAGCAGACAATCAGGGGGCTACCACTACGAGCAGTACTTC. This chain uses TRBV12-3 or TRBV12-4 with TRBJ2-7, with 8 nucleotides matching TRBD1. The CDR3 extends over 15 amino acids. Trimming took 6 bases from V and 3 from J; bases not matched to a gene: 10.

This clonotype was recorded at least ten times. V usage is TRBV20-1 and J usage is TRBJ2-7; D call uncertain. This CDR3 is built from 10 residues. Deletions cut 8 bases from V and 5 bases from J, with 10 bases between. The germline gives CDR1 DFQATT, CDR2 SNEGSKA (reference sequence). CDR3 region: CSWQTHEQYF. CDR3 coding DNA: TGCAGTTGGCAGACCCACGAGCAGTACTTC.

This rearrangement joins TRBV7-8 to TRBJ2-1; D is uncertain. Germline-derived CDR1 and CDR2 are SGHVS and FQNEAQ. The ends were cut back, 1 base at V and 6 bases at J, with 13 bases in the middle. This CDR3 has 15 amino acids. The CDR3 DNA reads as TGTGCCAGCAGCTTAGGCCTGGACGGGTCCAATGAGCAGTTCTTC. This encodes CASSLGLDGSNEQFF.

A few counts support this clonotype. The rearrangement uses TRBV20-1 and TRBJ2-2; no firm D call. CDR1 DFQATT and CDR2 SNEGSKA come from the germline V gene (reference sequence). V was shortened by 3 bases and J by 1 base, with 9 bases between the two germline ends. There are 14 residues in the CDR3. The CDR3 bases are TGCAGTGCTAGGAACGTATTGAACACCGGGGAGCTGTTTTTT. It translates to CSARNVLNTGELFF.

The V and J genes are TRBV6-2 or TRBV6-3 and TRBJ2-7, with D possibly TRBD2 on 7 matching bases. CDR3 length: 15 residues. Germline V CDR1 and CDR2: MNHEY, SVGEGT. V lost 10 bases and J 2 bases, leaving 21 bases between the germline ends. The CDR3 region is CAIRRGRELAYEQYF. The CDR3 DNA reads as TGTGCCATCAGGCGGGGGCGGGAGCTGGCCTACGAGCAGTACTTC.

This clonotype was seen a few times. This rearrangement joins TRBV7-3 to TRBJ2-2; TRBD2 agrees at 10 bases. CDR3 length equals 15 residues. CDR1 SGHTA and CDR2 FQGTGA come from the germline V gene. With V trimmed by 4 bases and J by 4 bases, 3 bases remained unmatched. CDR3: CASSSRTSGTGELFF. For the CDR3, the DNA is TGTGCCAGCAGCTCCAGGACTAGCGGCACCGGGGAGCTGTTTTTT.